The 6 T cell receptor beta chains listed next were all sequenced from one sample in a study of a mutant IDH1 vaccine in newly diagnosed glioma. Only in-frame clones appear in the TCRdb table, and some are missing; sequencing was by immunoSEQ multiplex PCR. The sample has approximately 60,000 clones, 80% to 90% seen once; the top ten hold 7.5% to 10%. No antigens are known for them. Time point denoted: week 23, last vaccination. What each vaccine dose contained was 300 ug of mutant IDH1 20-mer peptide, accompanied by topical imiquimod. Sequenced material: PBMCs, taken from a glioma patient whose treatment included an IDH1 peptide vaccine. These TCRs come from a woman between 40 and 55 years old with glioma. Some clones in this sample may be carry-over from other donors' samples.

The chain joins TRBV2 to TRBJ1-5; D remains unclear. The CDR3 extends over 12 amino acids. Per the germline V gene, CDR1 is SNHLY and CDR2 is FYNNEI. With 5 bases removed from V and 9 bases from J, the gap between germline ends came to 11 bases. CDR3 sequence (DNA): TGTGCCAGCAGTAGGGCCGCGTGGCCCCAGCATTTT. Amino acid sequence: CASSRAAWPQHF.

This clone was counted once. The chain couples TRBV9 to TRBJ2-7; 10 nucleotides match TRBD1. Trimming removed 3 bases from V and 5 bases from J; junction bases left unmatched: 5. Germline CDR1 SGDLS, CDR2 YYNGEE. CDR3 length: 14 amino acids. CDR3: CASSGDRGGDEQYF. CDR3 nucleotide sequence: TGTGCCAGCAGCGGGGACAGGGGAGGGGACGAGCAGTACTTC. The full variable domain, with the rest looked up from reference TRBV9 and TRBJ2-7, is DSGVTQTPKHLITATGQRVTLRCSPRSGDLSVYWYQQSLDQGLQFLIQYYNGEERAKGNILERFSAQQFPDLHSELNLSSLELGDSALYFCASSGDRGGDEQYFGPGTRLTVT.

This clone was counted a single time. The CDR3 is CAIMAGLEADTQYF. Here the CDR3 DNA reads TGTGCCATCATGGCGGGACTAGAAGCAGATACGCAGTATTTT. This rearrangement joins TRBV10-3 to TRBJ2-3; the match to TRBD2 covers 8 bases. The CDR3 spans 14 residues. The trim removed 7 bases at V and 4 bases at J, leaving 7 bases unmatched. Per germline, CDR1 ENHRY and CDR2 SYGVKD.

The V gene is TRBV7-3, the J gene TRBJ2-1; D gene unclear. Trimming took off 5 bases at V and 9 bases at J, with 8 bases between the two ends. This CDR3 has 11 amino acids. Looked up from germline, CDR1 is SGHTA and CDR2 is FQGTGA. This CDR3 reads CASSADGEQFF. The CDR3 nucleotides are TGTGCCAGCAGCGCGGACGGTGAGCAGTTCTTC.

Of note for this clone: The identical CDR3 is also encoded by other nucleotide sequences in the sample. DNA for the CDR3: TGTGCCAGCAGCCCGGGCTCCTACGAGCAGTACTTC. Translating gives CASSPGSYEQYF. The V gene is TRBV7-9, the J gene TRBJ2-7, with no clear D. From germline, CDR1 is SEHNR and CDR2 FQNEAQ (reference sequence). V shed 5 bases and J shed 0 bases, with 5 bases lying between them. This CDR3 has 12 amino acids.

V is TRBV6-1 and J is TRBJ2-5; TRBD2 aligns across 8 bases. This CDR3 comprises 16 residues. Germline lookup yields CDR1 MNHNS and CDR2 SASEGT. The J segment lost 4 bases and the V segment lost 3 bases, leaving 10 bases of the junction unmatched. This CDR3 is CASSEVRAGGGETQYF. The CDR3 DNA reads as TGTGCCAGCAGTGAGGTCAGGGCGGGAGGAGGAGAGACCCAGTACTTC.